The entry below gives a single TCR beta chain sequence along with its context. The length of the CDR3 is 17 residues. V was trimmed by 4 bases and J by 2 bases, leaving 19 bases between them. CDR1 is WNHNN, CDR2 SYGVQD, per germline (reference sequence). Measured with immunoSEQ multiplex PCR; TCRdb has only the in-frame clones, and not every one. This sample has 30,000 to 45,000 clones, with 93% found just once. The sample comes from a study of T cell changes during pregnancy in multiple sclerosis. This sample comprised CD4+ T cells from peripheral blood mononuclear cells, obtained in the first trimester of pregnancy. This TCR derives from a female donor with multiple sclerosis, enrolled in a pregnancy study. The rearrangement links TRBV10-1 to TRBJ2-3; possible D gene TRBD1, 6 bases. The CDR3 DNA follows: TGCGCCAGCAGTGTAGAATGGGGCAGGGGACCCACAGATACGCAGTATTTT. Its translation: CASSVEWGRGPTDTQYF.